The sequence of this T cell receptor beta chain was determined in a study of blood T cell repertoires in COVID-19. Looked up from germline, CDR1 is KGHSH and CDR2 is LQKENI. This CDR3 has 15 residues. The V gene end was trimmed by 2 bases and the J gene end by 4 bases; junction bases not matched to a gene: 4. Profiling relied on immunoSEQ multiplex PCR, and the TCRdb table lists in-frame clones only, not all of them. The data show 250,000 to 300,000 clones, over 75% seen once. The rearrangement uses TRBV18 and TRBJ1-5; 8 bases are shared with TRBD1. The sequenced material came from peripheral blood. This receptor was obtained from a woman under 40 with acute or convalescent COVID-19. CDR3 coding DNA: TGTGCCAGCTCACCAATCGGGACAGGTAATCAGCCCCAGCATTTT. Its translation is CASSPIGTGNQPQHF.